These 28 T cell receptor beta chains originate from one sample sequenced in a study of cytomegalovirus exposure and HLA in healthy donors (dated 2017 in TCRdb). Receptors were amplified or captured by the immunoSEQ multiplex PCR assay. A mixture of 60 forward primers for TCR Vbeta segments and 13 reverse primers for TCR Jbeta segments was used in the multiplex PCR. TCRdb obtained this table from immuneACCESS and retained in-frame rearrangements with V and J assigned. These tables miss some clones; where compared with another copy, unresolved V genes account for less than half of the shortfall, and the remainder is unexplained. A total of about 190,000 clones appear in this sample, around 86% of them only once. The biggest ten clones account for roughly a tenth of the sample. The sample was PBMCs. The receptors shown here come from a woman aged 50 to 60 in good health and CMV-seropositive.

This sequence joins TRBV10-1 and TRBJ1-1; 10 positions match TRBD1. V gave up 7 bases and J gave up 0 bases; unmatched junction bases: 5. There are 15 residues in the CDR3. Germline V gene sequence: CDR1 WNHNN, CDR2 SYGVQD (reference sequence). As DNA, the CDR3 is TGCGCCAGCATTCCGGGACAGGGGATGAACACTGAAGCTTTCTTT. Encoded protein: CASIPGQGMNTEAFF.

The J gene is TRBJ2-2, the V gene TRBV5-1, with 9 positions matching TRBD1. V was pared by 4 bases and J by 5 bases, with 6 bases of the junction left unmatched. Germline V gives CDR1 SGHRS, CDR2 YFSETQ. This CDR3 is built from 15 residues. CDR3 coding DNA: TGCGCCAGCAGCCTAACAGGGGGCGAGACCGGGGAGCTGTTTTTT. Translation gives CASSLTGGETGELFF.

V and J are TRBV11-2 and TRBJ1-4, with 8 bases aligning to TRBD1. CDR3 size: 13 residues. Trimming at V came to 6 bases and at J to 5 bases, leaving 2 bases not matched to a gene. Germline V gene sequence: CDR1 SGHAT, CDR2 FQNNGV. CDR3 in amino acids: CASRQGGNEKLFF. CDR3 bases: TGTGCCAGCAGACAGGGGGGGAATGAAAAACTGTTTTTT. Full variable domain (rest looked up from reference TRBV11-2 and TRBJ1-4): EAGVAQSPRYKIIEKRQSVAFWCNPISGHATLYWYQQILGQGPKLLIQFQNNGVVDDSQLPKDRFSAERLKGVDSTLKIQPAKLEDSAVYLCASRQGGNEKLFFGSGTQLSVL.

The chain recombines TRBV2 with TRBJ2-5, with TRBD2 matching 11 bases. CDR3 length: 16 residues. In germline, CDR1 is SNHLY, CDR2 FYNNEI. V gave up 5 bases and J gave up 5 bases; unmatched junction bases: 10. This CDR3 is CASSSGLAGPRETQYF. The CDR3 DNA sequence: TGTGCCAGCAGTTCCGGACTAGCGGGCCCCAGGGAGACCCAGTACTTC.

This clone came up a few times. CDR3 sequence reads: CASSLKPDWSSYEQYF. In DNA, the CDR3 is TGTGCCAGCAGCTTGAAACCCGACTGGAGCTCCTACGAGCAGTACTTC. V gene TRBV5-8 combines with J gene TRBJ2-7; D remains ambiguous. V lost 1 base, J lost 0 bases, and 14 bases lay in between. The CDR3 contains 16 residues. The germline V gene encodes CDR1 SGHTS and CDR2 YDEGEE. The full variable domain, in which reference TRBV5-8 and TRBJ2-7 provide the parts outside the CDR3, is EAGVTQSPTHLIKTRGQQATLRCSPISGHTSVYWYQQALGLGLQFLLWYDEGEERNRGNFPPRFSGRQFPNYSSELNVNALELEDSALYLCASSLKPDWSSYEQYFGPGTRLTVT.

The genes are TRBV7-9 and TRBJ2-1; TRBD1 might be the D (6 bases). The germline V gene encodes CDR1 SEHNR and CDR2 FQNEAQ (reference sequence). The V end was cut by 3 bases, the J end by 5 bases, with 14 bases between. This CDR3 contains 15 residues. CDR3 in DNA: TGTGCCAGCAGCTTTTCCGGACAGAAAAACAATGAGCAGTTCTTC. Its translation is CASSFSGQKNNEQFF.

The J gene is TRBJ1-5, the V gene TRBV5-6; 8 nucleotides agree with TRBD1. Germline V gene data show CDR1 as SGHDT and CDR2 as YYEEEE. CDR3 length equals 13 residues. Losses at the gene ends were 4 bases for V and 6 bases for J; bases not matched to a gene: 3. CDR3 loop: CASSHDRGQPQHF. The CDR3 bases are TGTGCCAGCAGCCACGACAGGGGTCAGCCCCAGCATTTT.

The chain employs TRBV27 and TRBJ2-7, with 8 bases aligning to TRBD1. Germline V gene data show CDR1 as MNHEY and CDR2 as SMNVEV (reference sequence). The CDR3 extends over 14 amino acids. J lost 2 bases, V lost 5 bases, and 5 bases had no gene match. The CDR3 nucleotides are TGTGCCAGCAGTCCCGGGACAGGACCCTACGAGCAGTACTTC. Protein: CASSPGTGPYEQYF.

This clone was detected once. V usage is TRBV6-5 and J usage is TRBJ2-4, with 8 bases aligning to TRBD1. The CDR3 is 15 amino acids. J was trimmed by 4 bases and V by 5 bases; bases with no gene match: 7. Germline V gene lookup returns CDR1 MNHEY and CDR2 SVGAGI. The CDR3 loop is CASSPPDRGKNIQYF. CDR3 DNA sequence: TGTGCCAGCAGTCCCCCCGACAGGGGAAAAAACATTCAGTACTTC.

The genes are TRBV6-5 and TRBJ1-5; D not resolved. Germline V CDR1 and CDR2: MNHEY, SVGAGI. V dropped 4 bases and J dropped 4 bases, with 14 bases sitting between them. The CDR3 spans 15 residues. CDR3 loop: CASSSRRGENQPQHF. The CDR3 DNA is TGTGCCAGCAGTTCCCGTAGAGGTGAGAATCAGCCCCAGCATTTT.

This chain joins TRBV5-1 and TRBJ1-1; the D gene is possibly TRBD1 (5 bases). The germline V and J ends were trimmed by 0 bases and 3 bases, with 12 bases remaining between them. CDR3 size: 15 residues. The germline V gene has CDR1 SGHRS and CDR2 YFSETQ. The CDR3 bases are TGCGCCAGCAGCTTGGATGCGGGGGACGACACTGAAGCTTTCTTT. Encoded protein: CASSLDAGDDTEAFF.

On this clone itself: Its ends do not fully match the called genes, so a read error is possible. The CDR3 nucleotides read TGTTCCAGCAGCTTAGTGACAGGTCACGGCTACACCTTC. Translation gives CSSSLVTGHGYTF. The V gene is TRBV7-9, the J gene TRBJ1-2; D is possibly TRBD1 (6 bases). CDR1 and CDR2 (germline): SEHNR, FQNEAQ (reference sequence). The CDR3 sequence is 13 residues long.

This sequence joins TRBV30 and TRBJ1-2; perhaps TRBD1 as D (6 bases). V was cut by 2 bases and J by 4 bases, with 14 bases left in between. This CDR3 spans 14 amino acids. Germline V gene data show CDR1 as GTSNPN and CDR2 as SVGIG (reference sequence). The CDR3, as DNA: TGTGCCTGGAGTAGGTTGGGCAGGGGCTATGGCTACACCTTC. Its protein product is CAWSRLGRGYGYTF.

The genes are TRBV28 and TRBJ2-1, with 10 bases that match TRBD1. V shed 6 bases and J 4 bases; nucleotides not matched to a gene: 6. This CDR3 region has 15 residues. The germline V gene has CDR1 MDHEN and CDR2 SYDVKM. DNA of the CDR3: TGTGCCAGCAGGGGTGGGACAGGGGATTACAATGAGCAGTTCTTC. It is translated as CASRGGTGDYNEQFF.

V gene TRBV9 combines with J gene TRBJ1-6; 7 bases align to TRBD1. Germline trimming cut 2 bases from V and 7 bases from J; bases unmatched to any gene: 3. The germline V gene encodes CDR1 SGDLS and CDR2 YYNGEE. This CDR3 spans 14 amino acids. CDR3 residues: CASSVQTGNSPLHF. The CDR3 DNA sequence: TGTGCCAGCAGCGTGCAGACAGGGAATTCACCCCTCCACTTT.

The chain recombines TRBV5-5 with TRBJ1-5, with D uncertain. The CDR3 runs 17 residues. The V and J ends lost 4 bases and 4 bases respectively, with 21 bases between them. The germline CDR1 and CDR2 sequences are SGHKS and YYEKEE (reference sequence). CDR3 in amino acids: CASSPVFVTSGNQPQHF. The CDR3 DNA reads as TGTGCCAGCAGCCCGGTTTTTGTAACCTCGGGGAATCAGCCCCAGCATTTT. Full variable domain (missing parts from reference TRBV5-5 and TRBJ1-5): DAGVTQSPTHLIKTRGQQVTLRCSPISGHKSVSWYQQVLGQGPQFIFQYYEKEERGRGNFPDRFSARQFPNYSSELNVNALLLGDSALYLCASSPVFVTSGNQPQHFGDGTRLSIL.

The V gene is TRBV11-2, the J gene TRBJ2-7; D is possibly TRBD2 (5 bases). The ends were cut back, 5 bases at V and 0 bases at J, with 14 bases in the middle. CDR3 length: 15 amino acids. Germline V gives CDR1 SGHAT, CDR2 FQNNGV. As DNA, the CDR3 is TGTGCCAGCAGCCTACTTCGGGATAGCTCCTACGAGCAGTACTTC. Its translation: CASSLLRDSSYEQYF. The full variable domain, completed using reference TRBV11-2 and TRBJ2-7, is EAGVAQSPRYKIIEKRQSVAFWCNPISGHATLYWYQQILGQGPKLLIQFQNNGVVDDSQLPKDRFSAERLKGVDSTLKIQPAKLEDSAVYLCASSLLRDSSYEQYFGPGTRLTVT.

The rearrangement links TRBV5-6 to TRBJ2-2, with 7 bases aligning to TRBD1. The germline gives CDR1 SGHDT, CDR2 YYEEEE. The junction had 5 bases not matched to a gene; V was cut back by 3 bases and J by 0 bases. The CDR3 runs 16 residues. The CDR3 spells CASSSPGQSNTGELFF. The DNA of the CDR3 is TGTGCCAGCAGCTCACCGGGACAGTCGAACACCGGGGAGCTGTTTTTT.

This chain uses TRBV30 with TRBJ2-2; D unclear. The V and J ends lost 2 bases and 7 bases respectively, with 11 bases between them. The CDR3 covers 13 residues. CDR1 and CDR2 from the germline V gene are GTSNPN and SVGIG (reference sequence). The CDR3 loop reads CAWSIGSGGELFF. In DNA, the CDR3 is TGTGCCTGGAGTATTGGTTCCGGCGGGGAGCTGTTTTTT. Filled out from reference TRBV30 and TRBJ2-2, the complete variable domain reads SQTIHQWPATLVQPVGSPLSLECTVEGTSNPNLYWYRQAAGRGLQLLFYSVGIGQISSEVPQNLSASRPQDRQFILSSKKLLLSDSGFYLCAWSIGSGGELFFGEGSRLTVL.

The V and J genes are TRBV5-1 and TRBJ2-2; D not resolved. This CDR3 is built from 14 residues. Trimming shortened V by 1 base and J by 0 bases, and 4 bases separated the two germline ends. Germline-derived CDR1 and CDR2 are SGHRS and YFSETQ. CDR3 protein: CASSLSSNTGELFF. CDR3 coding DNA: TGCGCCAGCAGCTTGTCTTCGAACACCGGGGAGCTGTTTTTT.

The rearrangement uses TRBV7-6 and TRBJ2-3; 7 bases fit TRBD1. CDR3 length equals 15 residues. J was trimmed by 1 base and V by 5 bases; bases with no gene match: 6. Germline V gives CDR1 SGHVS, CDR2 FNYEAQ. Here the CDR3 reads CASSGRTGGTDTQYF. The CDR3 DNA sequence: TGTGCCAGCAGCGGACGGACAGGCGGCACAGATACGCAGTATTTT. The entire variable domain, with the rest obtained from reference TRBV7-6 and TRBJ2-3, is as follows: GAGVSQSPRYKVTKRGQDVALRCDPISGHVSLYWYRQALGQGPEFLTYFNYEAQQDKSGLPNDRFSAERPEGSISTLTIQRTEQRDSAMYRCASSGRTGGTDTQYFGPGTRLTVL.

For the CDR3, the DNA is TGTGCCAGCAGTATGACAGGCGGATCCTACTACGAGCAGTACTTC. Its translation is CASSMTGGSYYEQYF. The chain is built from TRBV27 and TRBJ2-7; possibly TRBD1 for D (6 bases). The CDR3 sequence is 15 residues long. V was trimmed by 5 bases and J by 3 bases, leaving 17 bases between them. The germline gives CDR1 MNHEY, CDR2 SMNVEV (reference sequence).

The CDR3 here is CASRPSLRGGLDEQFF. CDR3 nucleotide sequence: TGTGCCAGCAGACCCTCGTTGCGGGGGGGCCTGGATGAGCAGTTCTTC. The J gene is TRBJ2-1, the V gene TRBV7-9; the match to TRBD2 covers 9 bases. Germline V CDR1 and CDR2: SEHNR, FQNEAQ (reference sequence). The CDR3 runs to 16 residues. V trimming: 6 bases; J trimming: 8 bases; junction bases outside the gene matches: 14. Looking up the rest from reference TRBV7-9 and TRBJ2-1 gives the full variable domain: DTGVSQNPRHKITKRGQNVTFRCDPISEHNRLYWYRQTLGQGPEFLTYFQNEAQLEKSRLLSDRFSAERPKGSFSTLEIQRTEQGDSAMYLCASRPSLRGGLDEQFFGPGTRLTVL.

This rearrangement joins TRBV6-6 to TRBJ1-1, with D maybe TRBD1 (5 bases). This CDR3 region has 14 residues. The germline gives CDR1 MNHNY, CDR2 SVGAGI (reference sequence). V lost 6 bases to trimming and J lost 7 bases, with 18 bases between them. The CDR3 loop is CASSQGRLYSEAFF. The DNA of the CDR3 is TGTGCCAGCAGCCAGGGTCGGCTTTACAGTGAAGCTTTCTTT.

This chain links TRBV4-1 with TRBJ2-1, with D possibly matching TRBD2 (6 bases). V shed 1 base and J shed 1 base, with 14 bases lying between them. Germline V gene data show CDR1 as MGHRA and CDR2 as YSYEKL. The CDR3 covers 17 residues. The CDR3 is CASSQGWGVRSYNEQFF. In DNA form, the CDR3 reads TGCGCCAGCAGCCAAGGGTGGGGGGTTAGGTCCTACAATGAGCAGTTCTTC.

The chain has TRBV27 and TRBJ2-5, with 10 bases fitting TRBD2. Trimming removed 2 bases from V and 7 bases from J; junction bases left unmatched: 13. The CDR3 length is 17 residues. The germline V gene encodes CDR1 MNHEY and CDR2 SMNVEV (reference sequence). The CDR3 spells CASSLSGLAGEGGTQYF. DNA of the CDR3: TGTGCCAGCAGTTTAAGTGGGCTAGCGGGGGAGGGAGGGACCCAGTACTTC.

This chain connects TRBV25-1 to TRBJ1-3; D might be TRBD1 (6 bases). The V gene's germline CDR1 is MGHDK and CDR2 SYGVNS. Trimming removed 4 bases from V and 4 bases from J, with 8 bases in between. This CDR3 is built from 13 residues. This CDR3 is CASSVQGGNTIYF. The DNA for the CDR3 is TGTGCCAGCAGTGTACAGGGAGGAAACACCATATATTTT.

The chain joins TRBV29-1 to TRBJ2-1; the match to TRBD1 covers 9 bases. V lost 3 bases to trimming and J lost 5 bases; unmatched junction nucleotides: 2. This CDR3 is built from 13 residues. Germline CDR1 is SQVTM and CDR2 is ANQGSEA. CDR3 region: CSVEGTGHNEQFF. CDR3 nucleotide sequence: TGCAGCGTTGAGGGGACAGGGCACAATGAGCAGTTCTTC.